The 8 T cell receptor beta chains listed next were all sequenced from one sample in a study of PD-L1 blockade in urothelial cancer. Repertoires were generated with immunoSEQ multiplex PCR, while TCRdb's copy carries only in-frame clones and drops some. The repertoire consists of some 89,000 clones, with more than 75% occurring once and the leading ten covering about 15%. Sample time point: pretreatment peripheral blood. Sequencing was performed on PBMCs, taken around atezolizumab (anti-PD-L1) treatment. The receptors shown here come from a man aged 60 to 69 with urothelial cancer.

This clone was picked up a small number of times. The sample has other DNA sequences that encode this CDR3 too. DNA of the CDR3: TGTGCCAGCAGCCAAGTCGGGGAATATGGCTACACCTTC. Residues: CASSQVGEYGYTF. The rearrangement joins TRBV4-2 to TRBJ1-2; D unresolved. This CDR3 comprises 13 residues. V lost 1 base to trimming and J lost 5 bases, with 8 bases between them. The germline gives CDR1 LGHNA, CDR2 YNFKEQ.

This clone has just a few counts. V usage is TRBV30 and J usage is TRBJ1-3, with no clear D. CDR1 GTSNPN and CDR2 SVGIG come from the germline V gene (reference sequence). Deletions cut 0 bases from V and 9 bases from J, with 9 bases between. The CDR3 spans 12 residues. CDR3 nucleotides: TGTGCCTGGAGTGTAAGCGCAATCACCATATATTTT. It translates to CAWSVSAITIYF.

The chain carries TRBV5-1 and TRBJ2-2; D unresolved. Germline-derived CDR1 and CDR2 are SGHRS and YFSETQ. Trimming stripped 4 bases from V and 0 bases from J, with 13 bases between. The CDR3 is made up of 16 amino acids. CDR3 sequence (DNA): TGCGCCAGCAGCCCGAGAGGCCCCCCGAACACCGGGGAGCTGTTTTTT. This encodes CASSPRGPPNTGELFF.

CDR3 nucleotide sequence: TGTGCCAGCAGGGAACGGGGGTATACTGAAGCTTTCTTT. Its translation is CASRERGYTEAFF. J is TRBJ1-1 and V is TRBV11-3; a possible D gene is TRBD1 (5 bases). This CDR3 has 13 residues. The V gene's germline CDR1 is SGHNT and CDR2 YENEEA. V lost 6 bases, J lost 5 bases, and 13 bases lay in between. Drawing the rest from reference TRBV11-3 and TRBJ1-1, the complete variable domain is EAGVVQSPRYKIIEKKQPVAFWCNPISGHNTLYWYLQNLGQGPELLIRYENEEAVDDSQLPKDRFSAERLKGVDSTLKIQPAELGDSAVYLCASRERGYTEAFFGQGTRLTVV.

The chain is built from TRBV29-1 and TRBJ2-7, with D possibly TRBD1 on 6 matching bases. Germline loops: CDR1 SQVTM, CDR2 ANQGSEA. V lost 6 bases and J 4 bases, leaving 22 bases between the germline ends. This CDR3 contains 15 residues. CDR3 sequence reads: CSVPKRDRTRYEQYF. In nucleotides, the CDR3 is TGCAGCGTCCCTAAGCGCGACAGGACAAGGTACGAGCAGTACTTC.

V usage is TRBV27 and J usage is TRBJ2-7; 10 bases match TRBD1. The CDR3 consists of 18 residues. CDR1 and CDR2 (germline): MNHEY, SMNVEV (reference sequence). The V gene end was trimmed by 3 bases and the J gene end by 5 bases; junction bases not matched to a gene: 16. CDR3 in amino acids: CASSFPRRTGGPNNEQYF. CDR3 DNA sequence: TGTGCCAGCAGTTTTCCCCGACGGACAGGGGGTCCTAACAACGAGCAGTACTTC.

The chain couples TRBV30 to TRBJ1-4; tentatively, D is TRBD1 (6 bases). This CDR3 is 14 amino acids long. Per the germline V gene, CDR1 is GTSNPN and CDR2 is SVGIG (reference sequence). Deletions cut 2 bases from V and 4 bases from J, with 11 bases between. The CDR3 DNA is TGTGCCTGGAGTTGGGGGGGCAATAATGAAAAACTGTTTTTT. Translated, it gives CAWSWGGNNEKLFF.

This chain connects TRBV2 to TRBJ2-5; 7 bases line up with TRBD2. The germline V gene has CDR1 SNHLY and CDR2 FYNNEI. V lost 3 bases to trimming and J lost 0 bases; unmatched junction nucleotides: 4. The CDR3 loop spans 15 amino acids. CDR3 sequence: CASSDFGGYQETQYF. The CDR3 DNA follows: TGTGCCAGCAGTGATTTCGGGGGGTACCAAGAGACCCAGTACTTC.